The 3 T cell receptor beta chains reported below all come from one sample, sequenced in a study of monozygotic twins with inflammatory bowel disease. From its re-call of the 5' RACE reads, TCRdb lists each CDR3 protein once, without DNA. In all, the sample yields about 170,000 distinct CDR3 sequences. Sequencing was done on a sample of blood. The receptors originated from a human donor with ulcerative colitis or Crohn's disease, or a healthy co-twin of an affected twin (not recorded which).

J is TRBJ2-4 and V is TRBV7-9; TCRdb selects TRBD1, and the lack of DNA leaves this call unchecked. Germline V gene data show CDR1 as SEHNR and CDR2 as FQNEAQ (reference sequence). There are 14 residues in the CDR3. CDR3: CASSGEQGSNIQYF. The complete variable domain, with remaining parts taken from reference TRBV7-9 and TRBJ2-4, reads DTGVSQNPRHKITKRGQNVTFRCDPISEHNRLYWYRQTLGQGPEFLTYFQNEAQLEKSRLLSDRFSAERPKGSFSTLEIQRTEQGDSAMYLCASSGEQGSNIQYFGAGTRLSVL.

This sequence joins TRBV24-1 and TRBJ2-1; TCRdb returns TRBD1, unconfirmable since there is no DNA. The germline gives CDR1 KGHDR, CDR2 SFDVKD. This CDR3 comprises 16 residues. The CDR3 loop is CATSDLTGQGHNEQFF.

The chain couples TRBV25-1 to TRBJ2-2; the D gene TCRdb calls, TRBD2, cannot be checked with no DNA. CDR3 length: 18 residues. Germline loops: CDR1 MGHDK, CDR2 SYGVNS. CDR3 protein: CASSGFEGLAGGTGELFF. The full variable domain, rest sourced from reference TRBV25-1 and TRBJ2-2, is EADIYQTPRYLVIGTGKKITLECSQTMGHDKMYWYQQDPGMELHLIHYSYGVNSTEKGDLSSESTVSRIRTEHFPLTLESARPSHTSQYLCASSGFEGLAGGTGELFFGEGSRLTVL.